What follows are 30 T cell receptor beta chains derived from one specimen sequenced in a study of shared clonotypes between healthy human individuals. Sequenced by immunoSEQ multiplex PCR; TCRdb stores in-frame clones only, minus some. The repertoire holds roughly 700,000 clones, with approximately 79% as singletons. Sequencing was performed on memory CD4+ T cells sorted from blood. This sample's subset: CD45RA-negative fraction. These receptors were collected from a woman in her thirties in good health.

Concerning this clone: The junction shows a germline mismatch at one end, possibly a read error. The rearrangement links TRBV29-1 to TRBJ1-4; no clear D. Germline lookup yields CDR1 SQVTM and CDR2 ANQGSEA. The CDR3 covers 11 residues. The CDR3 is CGVGQPEKLFF. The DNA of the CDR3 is TGCGGCGTGGGCCAACCAGAAAAACTGTTTTTT.

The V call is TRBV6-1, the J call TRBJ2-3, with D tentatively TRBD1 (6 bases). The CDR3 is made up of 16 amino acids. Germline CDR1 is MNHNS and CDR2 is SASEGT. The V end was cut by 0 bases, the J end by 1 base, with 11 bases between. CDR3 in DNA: TGTGCCAGCAGTGAAGCGCCAGGGGTTGGCACAGATACGCAGTATTTT. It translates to CASSEAPGVGTDTQYF.

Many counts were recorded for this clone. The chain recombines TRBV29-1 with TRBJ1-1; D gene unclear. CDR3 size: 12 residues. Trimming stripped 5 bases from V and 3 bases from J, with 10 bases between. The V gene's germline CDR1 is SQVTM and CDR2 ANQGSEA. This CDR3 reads CSVTVLDTEAFF. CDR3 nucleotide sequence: TGCAGCGTTACCGTCTTGGACACTGAAGCTTTCTTT.

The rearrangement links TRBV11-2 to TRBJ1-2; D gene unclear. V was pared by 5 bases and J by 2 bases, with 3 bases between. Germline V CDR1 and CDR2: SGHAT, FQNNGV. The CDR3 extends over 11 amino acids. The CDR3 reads CASSQNYGYTF. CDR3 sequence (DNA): TGTGCCAGCAGCCAAAACTATGGCTACACCTTC.

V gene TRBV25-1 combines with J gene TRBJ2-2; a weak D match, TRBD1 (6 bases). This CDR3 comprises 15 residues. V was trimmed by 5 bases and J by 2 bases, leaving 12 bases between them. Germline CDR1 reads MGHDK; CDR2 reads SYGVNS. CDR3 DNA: TGTGCCAGCAGTACGGCAGGGGCAAACACCGGGGAGCTGTTTTTT. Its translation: CASSTAGANTGELFF.

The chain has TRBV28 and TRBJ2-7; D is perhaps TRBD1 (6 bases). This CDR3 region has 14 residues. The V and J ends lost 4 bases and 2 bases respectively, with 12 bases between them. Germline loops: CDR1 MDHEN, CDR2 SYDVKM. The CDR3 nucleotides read TGTGCCAGCAGTTCCTGGACAGTCCCCTACGAGCAGTACTTC. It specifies CASSSWTVPYEQYF.

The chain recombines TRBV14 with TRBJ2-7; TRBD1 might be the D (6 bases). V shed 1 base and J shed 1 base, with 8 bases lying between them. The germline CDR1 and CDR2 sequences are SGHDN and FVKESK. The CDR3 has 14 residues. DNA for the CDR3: TGTGCCAGCAGCCAAGGGGGGCCGTCCTACGAGCAGTACTTC. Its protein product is CASSQGGPSYEQYF.

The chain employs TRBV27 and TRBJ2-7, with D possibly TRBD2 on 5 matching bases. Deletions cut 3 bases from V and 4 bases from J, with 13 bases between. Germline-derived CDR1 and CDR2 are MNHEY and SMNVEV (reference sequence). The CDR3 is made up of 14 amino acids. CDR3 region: CASSFAPREYEQYF. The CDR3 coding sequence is TGTGCCAGCAGTTTTGCGCCAAGGGAGTACGAGCAGTACTTC.

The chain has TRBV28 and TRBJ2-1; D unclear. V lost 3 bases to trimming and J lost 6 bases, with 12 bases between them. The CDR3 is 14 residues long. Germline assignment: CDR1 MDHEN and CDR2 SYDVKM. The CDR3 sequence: CASSLIHPFNEQFF. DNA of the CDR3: TGTGCCAGCAGTTTGATTCATCCCTTCAATGAGCAGTTCTTC.

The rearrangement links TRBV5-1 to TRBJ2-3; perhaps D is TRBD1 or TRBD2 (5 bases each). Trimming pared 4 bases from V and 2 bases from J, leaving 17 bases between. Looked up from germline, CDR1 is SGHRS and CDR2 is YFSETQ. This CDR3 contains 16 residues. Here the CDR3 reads CASSPDPGPYTDTQYF. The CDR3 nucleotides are TGCGCCAGCAGCCCCGACCCGGGACCATACACAGATACGCAGTATTTT.

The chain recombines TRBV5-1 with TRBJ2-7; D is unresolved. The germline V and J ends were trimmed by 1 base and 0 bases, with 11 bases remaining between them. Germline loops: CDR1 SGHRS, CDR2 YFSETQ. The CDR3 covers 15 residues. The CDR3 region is CASSLQGSSSYEQYF. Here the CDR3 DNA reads TGCGCCAGCAGCTTGCAAGGGTCGAGCTCCTACGAGCAGTACTTC. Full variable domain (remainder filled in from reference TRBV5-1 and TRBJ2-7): KAGVTQTPRYLIKTRGQQVTLSCSPISGHRSVSWYQQTPGQGLQFLFEYFSETQRNKGNFPGRFSGRQFSNSRSEMNVSTLELGDSALYLCASSLQGSSSYEQYFGPGTRLTVT.

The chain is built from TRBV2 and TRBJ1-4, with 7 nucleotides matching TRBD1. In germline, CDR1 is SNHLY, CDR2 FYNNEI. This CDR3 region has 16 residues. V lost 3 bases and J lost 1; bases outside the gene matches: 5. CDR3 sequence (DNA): TGTGCCAGCAGTGACCAGGGGGTGAGAACTAATGAAAAACTGTTTTTT. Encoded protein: CASSDQGVRTNEKLFF.

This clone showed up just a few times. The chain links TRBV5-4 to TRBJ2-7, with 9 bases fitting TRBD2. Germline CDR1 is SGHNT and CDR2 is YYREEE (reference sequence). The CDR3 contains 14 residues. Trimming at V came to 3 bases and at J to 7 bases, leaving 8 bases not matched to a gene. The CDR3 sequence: CASSSGTSRGEQYF. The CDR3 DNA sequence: TGTGCCAGCAGCTCCGGGACTAGCCGCGGGGAGCAGTACTTC.

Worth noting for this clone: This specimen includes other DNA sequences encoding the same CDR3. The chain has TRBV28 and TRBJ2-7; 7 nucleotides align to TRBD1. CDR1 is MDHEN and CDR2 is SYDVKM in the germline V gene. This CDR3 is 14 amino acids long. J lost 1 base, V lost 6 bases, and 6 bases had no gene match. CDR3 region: CASRPTGLSYEQYF. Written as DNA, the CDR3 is TGTGCCAGCAGACCGACAGGGCTATCCTACGAGCAGTACTTC.

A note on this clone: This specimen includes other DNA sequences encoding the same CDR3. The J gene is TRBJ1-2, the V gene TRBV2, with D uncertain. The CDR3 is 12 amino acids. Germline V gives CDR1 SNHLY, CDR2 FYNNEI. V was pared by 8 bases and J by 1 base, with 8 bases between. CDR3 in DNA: TGTGCCAGCCGAGGATTTAACTATGGCTACACCTTC. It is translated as CASRGFNYGYTF.

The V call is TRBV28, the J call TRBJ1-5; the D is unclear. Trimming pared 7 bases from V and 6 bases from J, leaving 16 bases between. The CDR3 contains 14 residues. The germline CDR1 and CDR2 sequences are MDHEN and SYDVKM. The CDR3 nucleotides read TGTGCCAGCACCCCTTGGGTGCGGGGTCAGCCCCAGCATTTT. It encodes CASTPWVRGQPQHF. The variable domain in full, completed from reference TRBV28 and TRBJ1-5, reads DVKVTQSSRYLVKRTGEKVFLECVQDMDHENMFWYRQDPGLGLRLIYFSYDVKMKEKGDIPEGYSVSREKKERFSLILESASTNQTSMYLCASTPWVRGQPQHFGDGTRLSIL.

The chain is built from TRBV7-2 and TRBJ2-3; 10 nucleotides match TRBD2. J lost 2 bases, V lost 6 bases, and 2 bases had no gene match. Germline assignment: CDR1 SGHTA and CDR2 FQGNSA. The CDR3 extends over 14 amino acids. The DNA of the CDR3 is TGTGCCAGCAGGAGCGGGAGGGTCACAGATACGCAGTATTTT. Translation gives CASRSGRVTDTQYF.

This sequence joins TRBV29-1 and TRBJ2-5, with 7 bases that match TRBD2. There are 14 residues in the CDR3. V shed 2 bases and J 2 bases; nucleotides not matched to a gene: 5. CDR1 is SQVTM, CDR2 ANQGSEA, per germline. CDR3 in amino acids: CSVELADTQETQYF. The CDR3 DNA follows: TGCAGCGTTGAACTAGCGGATACACAAGAGACCCAGTACTTC.

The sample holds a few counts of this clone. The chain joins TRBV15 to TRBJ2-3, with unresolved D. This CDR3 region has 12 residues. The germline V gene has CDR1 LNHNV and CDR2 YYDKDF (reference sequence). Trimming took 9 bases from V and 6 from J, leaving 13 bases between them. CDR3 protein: CATSRKGDTQYF. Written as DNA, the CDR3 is TGTGCCACTAGTAGGAAAGGGGATACGCAGTATTTT.

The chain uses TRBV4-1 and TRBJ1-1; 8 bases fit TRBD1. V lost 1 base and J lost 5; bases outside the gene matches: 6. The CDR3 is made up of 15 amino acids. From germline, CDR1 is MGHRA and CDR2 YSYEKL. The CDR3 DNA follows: TGCGCCAGCAGCCAAGCTCAGGGGGCACAGACTGAAGCTTTCTTT. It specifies CASSQAQGAQTEAFF.

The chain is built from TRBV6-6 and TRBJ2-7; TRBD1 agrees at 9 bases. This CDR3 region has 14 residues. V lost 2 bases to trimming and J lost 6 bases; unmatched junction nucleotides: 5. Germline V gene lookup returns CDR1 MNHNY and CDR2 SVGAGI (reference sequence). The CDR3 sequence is CASSYGQGSGEQYF. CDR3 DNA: TGTGCCAGCAGTTACGGACAGGGGTCAGGCGAGCAGTACTTC.

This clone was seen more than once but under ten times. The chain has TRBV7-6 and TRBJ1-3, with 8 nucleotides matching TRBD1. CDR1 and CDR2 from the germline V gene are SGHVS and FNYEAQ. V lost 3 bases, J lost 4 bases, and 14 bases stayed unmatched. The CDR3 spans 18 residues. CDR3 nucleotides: TGTGCCAGCAGCTTCGTTTTCCAGGGGGCAGGAATGGGAAACACCATATATTTT. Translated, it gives CASSFVFQGAGMGNTIYF.

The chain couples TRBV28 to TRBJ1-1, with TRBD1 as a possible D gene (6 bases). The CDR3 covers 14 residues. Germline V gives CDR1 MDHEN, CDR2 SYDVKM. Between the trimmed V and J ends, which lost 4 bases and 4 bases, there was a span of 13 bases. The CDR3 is CASSSPGEGTEAFF. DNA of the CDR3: TGTGCCAGCAGTTCCCCAGGGGAGGGCACTGAAGCTTTCTTT. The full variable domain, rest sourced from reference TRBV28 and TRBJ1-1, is DVKVTQSSRYLVKRTGEKVFLECVQDMDHENMFWYRQDPGLGLRLIYFSYDVKMKEKGDIPEGYSVSREKKERFSLILESASTNQTSMYLCASSSPGEGTEAFFGQGTRLTVV.

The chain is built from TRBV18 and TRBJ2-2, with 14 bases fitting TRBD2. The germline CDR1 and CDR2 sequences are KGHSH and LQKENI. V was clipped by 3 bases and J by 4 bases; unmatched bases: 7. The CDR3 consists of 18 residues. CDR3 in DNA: TGTGCCAGCTCACCGGTGGGACTAGCGGGAGATCGCACCGGGGAGCTGTTTTTT. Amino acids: CASSPVGLAGDRTGELFF. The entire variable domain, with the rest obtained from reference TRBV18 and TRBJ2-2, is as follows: NAGVMQNPRHLVRRRGQEARLRCSPMKGHSHVYWYRQLPEEGLKFMVYLQKENIIDESGMPKERFSAEFPKEGPSILRIQQVVRGDSAAYFCASSPVGLAGDRTGELFFGEGSRLTVL.

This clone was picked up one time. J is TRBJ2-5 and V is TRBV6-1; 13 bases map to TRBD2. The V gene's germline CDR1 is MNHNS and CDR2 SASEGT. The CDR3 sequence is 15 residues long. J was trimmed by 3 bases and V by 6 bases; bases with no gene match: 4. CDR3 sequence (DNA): TGTGCCAGCAGCGCTGGACTAGCGGGAGAAGAGACCCAGTACTTC. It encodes CASSAGLAGEETQYF.

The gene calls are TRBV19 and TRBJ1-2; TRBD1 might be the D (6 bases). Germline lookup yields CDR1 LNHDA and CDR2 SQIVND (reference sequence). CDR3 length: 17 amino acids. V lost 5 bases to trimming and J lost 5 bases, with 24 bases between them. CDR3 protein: CASSLRDTPSLGYGYTF. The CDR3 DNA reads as TGTGCCAGTAGTCTCCGGGACACCCCCTCCCTGGGGTATGGCTACACCTTC.

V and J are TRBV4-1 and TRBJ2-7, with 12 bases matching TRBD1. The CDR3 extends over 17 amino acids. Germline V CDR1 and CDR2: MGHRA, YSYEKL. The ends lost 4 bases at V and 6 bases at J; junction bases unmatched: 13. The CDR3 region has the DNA TGCGCCAGCAGCCCCTCCCGGGACAGGGGGCGGGGGGGCGAGCAGTACTTC. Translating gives CASSPSRDRGRGGEQYF.

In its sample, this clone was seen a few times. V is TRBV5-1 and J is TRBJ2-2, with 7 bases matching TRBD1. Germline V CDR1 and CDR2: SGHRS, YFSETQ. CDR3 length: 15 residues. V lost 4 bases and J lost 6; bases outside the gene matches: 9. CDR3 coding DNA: TGCGCCAGCAGCCCCGTGACAGGGTGGTCCGGGGAGCTGTTTTTT. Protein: CASSPVTGWSGELFF.

The CDR3 DNA follows: TGCGCCAGCAGCTTTGGTGGACAGTCAAGCGGGAACACTGAAGCTTTCTTT. Its protein is CASSFGGQSSGNTEAFF. The V call is TRBV5-1, the J call TRBJ1-1, with D perhaps TRBD1 (6 bases). Germline V CDR1 and CDR2: SGHRS, YFSETQ. V lost 2 bases and J lost 1, with 18 bases in between. This CDR3 contains 17 residues.

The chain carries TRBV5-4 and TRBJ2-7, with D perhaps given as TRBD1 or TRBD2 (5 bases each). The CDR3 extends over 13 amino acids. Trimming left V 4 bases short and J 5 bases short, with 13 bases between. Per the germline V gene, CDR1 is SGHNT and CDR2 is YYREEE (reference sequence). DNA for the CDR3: TGTGCCAGCAGCGCGGAGTGGGGGAACGAGCAGTACTTC. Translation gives CASSAEWGNEQYF.